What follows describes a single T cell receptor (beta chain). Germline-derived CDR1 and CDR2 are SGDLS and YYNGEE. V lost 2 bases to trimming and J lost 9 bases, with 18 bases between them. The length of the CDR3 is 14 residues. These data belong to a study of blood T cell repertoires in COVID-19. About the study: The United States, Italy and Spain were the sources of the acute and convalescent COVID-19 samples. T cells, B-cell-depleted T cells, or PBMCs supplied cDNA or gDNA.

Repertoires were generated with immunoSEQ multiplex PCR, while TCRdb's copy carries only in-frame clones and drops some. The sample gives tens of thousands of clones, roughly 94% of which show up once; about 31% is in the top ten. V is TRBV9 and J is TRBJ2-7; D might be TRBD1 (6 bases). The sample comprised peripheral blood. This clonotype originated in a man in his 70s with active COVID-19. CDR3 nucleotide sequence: TGTGCCAGCAGCGTCGACAGTTGGGGGCTTGGGCAGTACTTC. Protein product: CASSVDSWGLGQYF.